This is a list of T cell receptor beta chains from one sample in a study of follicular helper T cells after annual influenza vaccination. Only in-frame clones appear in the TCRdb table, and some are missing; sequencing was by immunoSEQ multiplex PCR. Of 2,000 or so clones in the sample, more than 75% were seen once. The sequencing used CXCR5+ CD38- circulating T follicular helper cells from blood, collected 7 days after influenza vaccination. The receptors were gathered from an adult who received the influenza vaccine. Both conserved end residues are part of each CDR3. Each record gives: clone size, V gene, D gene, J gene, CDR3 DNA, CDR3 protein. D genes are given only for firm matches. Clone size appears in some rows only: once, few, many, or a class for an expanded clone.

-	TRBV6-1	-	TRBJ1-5	TGTGCCAGCAGTGAGGGCAGGATTAATAGCAATCAGCCCCAGCATTTT	CASSEGRINSNQPQHF
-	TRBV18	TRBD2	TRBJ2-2	TGTGCCAGCCCTAGCGGGGCCGGGGAGCTGTTTTTT	CASPSGAGELFF
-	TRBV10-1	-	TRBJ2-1	TGCGCCAGCAGTGCTCGGACAGGGACTAGCAATGAGCAGTTCTTC	CASSARTGTSNEQFF
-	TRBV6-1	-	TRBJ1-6	TGTGCCAGCAGAGACAGTTTCAATTCACCCCTCCACTTT	CASRDSFNSPLHF
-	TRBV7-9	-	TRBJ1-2	TGTGCCAGCAGCTTATTATCAGGGACGAATGGCTACACCTTC	CASSLLSGTNGYTF
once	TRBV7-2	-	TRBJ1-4	TGTGCCAGCAGCTCTCAGGTCGGCGAGGGAGAAAAACTGTTTTTT	CASSSQVGEGEKLFF
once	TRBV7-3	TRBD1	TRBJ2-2	TGTGCCAGCAGACAGACAGGGGGCAACACCGGGGAGCTGTTTTTT	CASRQTGGNTGELFF
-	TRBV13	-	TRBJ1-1	TGTGCCAGCAGCCTGAGGGGCCCTGAAGCTTTCTTT	CASSLRGPEAFF
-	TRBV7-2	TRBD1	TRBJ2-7	TGTGCCAGCAGCTTAGGGCCGGGACAGAAATCCTACGAGCAGTACTTC	CASSLGPGQKSYEQYF
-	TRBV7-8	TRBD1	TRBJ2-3	TGTGCCAGCAGCAACACAGGGGGTAGGGCAGATACGCAGTATTTT	CASSNTGGRADTQYF
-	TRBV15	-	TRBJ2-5	TGTGCCACCAGCAGAGGATTTGCGCAGGGCCGTAAAGAGACCCAGTACTTC	CATSRGFAQGRKETQYF
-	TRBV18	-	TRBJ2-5	TGTGCCAGCTCACCAAGGATAAAAGAGACCCAGTACTTC	CASSPRIKETQYF
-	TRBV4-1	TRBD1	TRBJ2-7	TGCGCCAGCAGCCAAGCCCAGGGACAGTCCTACGAGCAGTACTTC	CASSQAQGQSYEQYF
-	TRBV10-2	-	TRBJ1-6	TGCGCCAGCAGTGAGAGAGGGGCTCTCTCCTATAATTCACCCCTCCACTTT	CASSERGALSYNSPLHF
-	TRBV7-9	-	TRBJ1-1	TGTGCCAGCAGCTTAGTCCCCTTGAACACTGAAGCTTTCTTT	CASSLVPLNTEAFF
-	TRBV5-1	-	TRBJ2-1	TGCGCCAGCAGCTTGGCCCCAGCGGCCAATGAGCAGTTCTTC	CASSLAPAANEQFF
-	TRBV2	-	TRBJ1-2	TGTGCCAGCAGTGACAGGGCGGGCGGCTACACCTTC	CASSDRAGGYTF
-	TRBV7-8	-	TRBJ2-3	TGTGCCAGCAGCTACCCTAGCACAGATACGCAGTATTTT	CASSYPSTDTQYF
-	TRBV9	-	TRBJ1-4	TGTGCCAGCAGCGTAGGGAACAGGGCAGGCCAACTGTTTTTT	CASSVGNRAGQLFF
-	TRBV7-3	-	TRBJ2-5	TGTGCCAGCAGCTTAGGTACGGGACAACAAGAGACCCAGTACTTC	CASSLGTGQQETQYF
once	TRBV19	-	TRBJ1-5	TGTGCCAGTAGTGACGGGGGAGGCAATCAGCCCCAGCATTTT	CASSDGGGNQPQHF
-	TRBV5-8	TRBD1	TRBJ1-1	TGTGCCAGCAGCCCGGGACAGGGGAAAAACACTGAAGCTTTCTTT	CASSPGQGKNTEAFF
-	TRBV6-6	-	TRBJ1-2	TGTGCCAGCATGCGGGAACCCGGCTCAGGCTACACCTTC	CASMREPGSGYTF
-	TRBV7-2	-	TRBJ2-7	TGTGCCAGCAGCCAAGGGACGGTAACCTACGAGCAGTACTTC	CASSQGTVTYEQYF
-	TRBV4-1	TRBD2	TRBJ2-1	TGCGCCAGCAGCCAAGCCGGGACTAGCGGCGGCTACAATGAGCAGTTCTTC	CASSQAGTSGGYNEQFF
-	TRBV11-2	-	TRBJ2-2	TGTGCCAGCAGCTTGGGCCCCGGGGAGCTGTTTTTT	CASSLGPGELFF
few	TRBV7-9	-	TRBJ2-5	TGTGCCAGCAGCCCAACTAGGGGCCAAGAGACCCAGTACTTC	CASSPTRGQETQYF
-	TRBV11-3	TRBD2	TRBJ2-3	TGTGCCAGCAGCCTAGGGACTAGTTGGGCAGATACGCAGTATTTT	CASSLGTSWADTQYF
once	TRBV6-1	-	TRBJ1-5	TGTGCCAGCAGCGAAGGGGCAGGGTGGCAGCCCCAGCATTTT	CASSEGAGWQPQHF
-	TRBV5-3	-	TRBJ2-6	TGTGCCAGAAGCTTTTTTTCGGTACCTGGGGCCAACGTCCTGACTTTC	CARSFFSVPGANVLTF
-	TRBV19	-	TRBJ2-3	TGTGCCAGTAGTATAAGGCGGCCCACAGATACGCAGTATTTT	CASSIRRPTDTQYF
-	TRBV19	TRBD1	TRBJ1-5	TGTGCCAGTAGTATACAGACAGGGGGCGAAGGGCCCCAGCATTTT	CASSIQTGGEGPQHF
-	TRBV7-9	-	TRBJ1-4	TGTGCCAGCAGCCTACAGGGACTTAATGAAAAACTGTTTTTT	CASSLQGLNEKLFF
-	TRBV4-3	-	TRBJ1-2	TGCGCCAGCAGCCAAGCTGGGGGCAGGAACTATGGCTACACCTTC	CASSQAGGRNYGYTF
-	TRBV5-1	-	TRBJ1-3	TGCGCCAGCAGCTATGGCGAACAGCTGGCGGGAAACACCATATATTTT	CASSYGEQLAGNTIYF
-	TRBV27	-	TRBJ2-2	TGTGCCAGCAGAAAAGGCCATTCGAACACCGGGGAGCTGTTTTTT	CASRKGHSNTGELFF